The sequence of this TCR beta chain was determined in a study of T cells in Graves' hyperthyroidism and ophthalmopathy. Researchers took RNA transcripts and amplified the TCR beta CDR3 regions from them. HTBI primers were employed in a first-round RT-PCR of the TCR CDR3. TCRdb re-derived calls from the multiplex PCR reads in MiXCR, one entry per CDR3 protein. Here the sample spans around 450,000 distinct CDR3 sequences, 15% to 19% being singletons. Hyperthyroidism patients were newly diagnosed, had disease duration under 2 months, and were aged 18 to 65 years. Germline assignment: CDR1 ENHRY and CDR2 SYGVKD. V shed 8 bases and J shed 3 bases, with 14 bases lying between them. The CDR3 length is 13 residues.

Sequencing used blood. This TCR was recovered from a young woman with Graves' hyperthyroidism. The chain links TRBV10-3 to TRBJ2-7, with a weak D call TRBD1 (6 bases). CDR3 amino acids: CAIGGGAFYEQYF. Here the CDR3 DNA reads TGTGCCATCGGGGGCGGCGCATTCTACGAGCAGTACTTC.